Listed here are 24 T cell receptor beta chains from one sample, sequenced in a study of blood T cells in healthy people across ages. Next came a second PCR, run for about 6 to 12 cycles, which used a sample-barcoded 5' primer along with a J-beta primer mix. Using its own MiXCR run on the 5' RACE reads, TCRdb lists one record per CDR3 protein. The data contain about 1.8 million distinct CDR3 sequences, 49% of them singletons. The sequenced material came from blood. These receptors came from a woman aged 40 to 50 in good health.

V is TRBV21-1 and J is TRBJ2-4; TRBD1, the D gene given by the table, was not confirmed from the DNA. TRBV21-1 is a documented pseudogene. This CDR3 has 16 residues. DNA of the CDR3: TGTGCCAGCAGCCCGTGGGACACCCCGGCCAAAAACATTCAGTACTTC. This encodes CASSPWDTPAKNIQYF.

V usage is TRBV28 and J usage is TRBJ2-5, with D uncertain. Trimming cost V 3 bases and J 1 base, with 18 bases left between them. Germline V gene lookup returns CDR1 MDHEN and CDR2 SYDVKM. CDR3 length equals 17 residues. CDR3 coding DNA: TGTGCCAGCAGTTTCCACCCGCGCTGGGGTTCCCAAGAGACCCAGTACTTC. Residues: CASSFHPRWGSQETQYF. Drawing the rest from reference TRBV28 and TRBJ2-5, the complete variable domain is DVKVTQSSRYLVKRTGEKVFLECVQDMDHENMFWYRQDPGLGLRLIYFSYDVKMKEKGDIPEGYSVSREKKERFSLILESASTNQTSMYLCASSFHPRWGSQETQYFGPGTRLLVL.

This chain uses TRBV7-2 with TRBJ2-5; D perhaps matches TRBD2 (5 bases). CDR1 SGHTA and CDR2 FQGNSA come from the germline V gene. V lost 5 bases to trimming and J lost 4 bases, with 11 bases between them. The length of the CDR3 is 13 residues. CDR3 in DNA: TGTGCCAGCAGCCCCGAACGGGGAGAGACCCAGTACTTC. It specifies CASSPERGETQYF.

The chain uses TRBV7-2 and TRBJ1-2; D not certain. Germline CDR1 is SGHTA and CDR2 is FQGNSA. The CDR3 is made up of 15 amino acids. Trimming shortened V by 1 base and J by 2 bases, and 11 bases separated the two germline ends. The CDR3 nucleotides are TGTGCCAGCAGCTTAGTGATTGGGTTAAACTATGGCTACACCTTC. Translating gives CASSLVIGLNYGYTF. The variable domain in full, completed from reference TRBV7-2 and TRBJ1-2, reads GAGVSQSPSNKVTEKGKDVELRCDPISGHTALYWYRQSLGQGLEFLIYFQGNSAPDKSGLPSDRFSAERTGGSVSTLTIQRTQQEDSAVYLCASSLVIGLNYGYTFGSGTRLTVV.

The chain joins TRBV7-9 to TRBJ2-1; D unclear. Looked up from germline, CDR1 is SEHNR and CDR2 is FQNEAQ (reference sequence). V was cut by 3 bases and J by 5 bases, with 14 bases left in between. The CDR3 contains 15 residues. The CDR3 is CASSFLTGPNNEQFF. The CDR3 coding sequence is TGTGCCAGCAGCTTCCTGACCGGGCCAAACAATGAGCAGTTCTTC.

CDR3 nucleotide sequence: TGTGCCACCAGCAGGCTAGAAGGGACAGCCCTACAAGAGACCCAGTACTTC. This sequence encodes CATSRLEGTALQETQYF. This chain joins TRBV15 and TRBJ2-5; 7 bases agree with TRBD1. Germline values: CDR1 LNHNV, CDR2 YYDKDF (reference sequence). The CDR3 extends over 17 amino acids. Unmatched junction bases numbered 12, after V lost 3 bases and J lost 2 bases. The complete variable domain, with remaining parts taken from reference TRBV15 and TRBJ2-5, reads DAMVIQNPRYQVTQFGKPVTLSCSQTLNHNVMYWYQQKSSQAPKLLFHYYDKDFNNEADTPDNFQSRRPNTSFCFLDIRSPGLGDTAMYLCATSRLEGTALQETQYFGPGTRLLVL.

There are a few counts of this clonotype. The germline gene is not matched at one end of the junction; a read error may be the cause. The chain carries TRBV5-1 and TRBJ2-1; the D gene is possibly TRBD2 (5 bases). Matching the DNA end better, TRBJ2-7 makes the J call doubtful. CDR1 is SGHRS, CDR2 YFSETQ, per germline. This CDR3 contains 15 residues. This CDR3 is CASSLVGSSYNEQYF. CDR3 sequence (DNA): TGTGCCAGCAGCTTAGTAGGGAGCTCCTACAATGAGCAGTACTTC.

This clonotype occurred a few times. The V gene is TRBV4-3, the J gene TRBJ2-1, with TRBD2 matching over 13 bases. J lost 4 bases, V lost 3 bases, and 6 bases had no gene match. The CDR3 is made up of 17 amino acids. The germline V gene has CDR1 LGHNA and CDR2 YSLEER. DNA for the CDR3: TGCGCCAGCAGCCAGGGACTAGCGGGGCCTGAATACAATGAGCAGTTCTTC. It yields the protein CASSQGLAGPEYNEQFF.

Ten or more counts support this clonotype. J is TRBJ2-4 and V is TRBV4-2; D tentatively fits TRBD1 or TRBD2 (5 bases each). Germline values: CDR1 LGHNA, CDR2 YNFKEQ. This CDR3 is built from 12 residues. V was trimmed by 4 bases and J by 13 bases, leaving 14 bases between them. The CDR3 is CASSPSPREQYF. The CDR3 DNA reads TGTGCCAGCAGCCCTTCCCCCAGGGAGCAGTACTTC.

The chain combines TRBV20-1 with TRBJ1-2; possibly TRBD1 for D (5 bases). Germline assignment: CDR1 DFQATT and CDR2 SNEGSKA (reference sequence). V dropped 6 bases and J dropped 7 bases, with 21 bases sitting between them. The CDR3 has 14 residues. CDR3 amino acids: CSASDVNRKGGYTF. Written as DNA, the CDR3 is TGCAGTGCCAGCGACGTAAACAGGAAAGGTGGCTACACCTTC.

V gene TRBV15 combines with J gene TRBJ2-5; maybe TRBD2 (6 bases). The CDR3 has 14 residues. Germline CDR1 reads LNHNV; CDR2 reads YYDKDF (reference sequence). Trimming removed 3 bases at V and 5 bases at J, with 13 bases between. The DNA of the CDR3 is TGTGCCACCAGCAGTGGAGGGGTAGTGGAGACCCAGTACTTC. Its translation: CATSSGGVVETQYF.

The V gene is TRBV25-1, the J gene TRBJ2-7; 8 bases align to TRBD1. Germline-derived CDR1 and CDR2 are MGHDK and SYGVNS. The CDR3 runs 14 residues. Trimming took 4 bases from V and 4 from J; bases not matched to a gene: 6. The CDR3 spells CASSGGTGFYEQYF. The CDR3 nucleotides read TGTGCCAGCAGTGGTGGGACAGGATTTTACGAGCAGTACTTC.

This clonotype was seen a handful of times. The chain links TRBV6-5 to TRBJ2-5; 11 bases align to TRBD1. With V trimmed by 0 bases and J by 7 bases, 7 bases remained unmatched. This CDR3 has 16 amino acids. Germline lookup yields CDR1 MNHEY and CDR2 SVGAGI. CDR3 region: CASSYSSGTGGSTQYF. CDR3 in DNA: TGTGCCAGCAGTTACTCTAGCGGGACAGGGGGTTCGACCCAGTACTTC.

The chain couples TRBV3-1 to TRBJ2-1; 11 nucleotides line up with TRBD2. There are 15 residues in the CDR3. The V and J ends lost 3 bases and 5 bases, in that order; junction bases with no gene match: 3. The V gene's germline CDR1 is LGHDT and CDR2 YNNKEL (reference sequence). This CDR3 reads CASSQVAGGNNEQFF. Here the CDR3 DNA reads TGTGCCAGCAGCCAGGTAGCGGGGGGGAACAATGAGCAGTTCTTC.

The rearrangement links TRBV20-1 to TRBJ2-3; weak D call: TRBD2 (5 bases). This CDR3 has 15 residues. Germline V lookup: CDR1 DFQATT, CDR2 SNEGSKA (reference sequence). V shed 0 bases and J shed 2 bases, with 12 bases lying between them. DNA of the CDR3: TGCAGTGCTAGAGATCTACGGGAAAACACAGATACGCAGTATTTT. Protein: CSARDLRENTDTQYF.

The chain combines TRBV7-9 with TRBJ2-7, with 9 bases lining up with TRBD2. J lost 6 bases, V lost 2 bases, and 8 bases had no gene match. CDR3 length equals 15 residues. The germline V gene has CDR1 SEHNR and CDR2 FQNEAQ (reference sequence). The CDR3 loop is CASSLRSSGGSEQYF. In DNA, the CDR3 is TGTGCCAGCAGCTTAAGGTCAAGCGGGGGGTCCGAGCAGTACTTC.

In its sample, this clonotype was seen a few times. The rearrangement uses TRBV7-2 and TRBJ2-7; D may be TRBD2 (7 bases). The CDR3 contains 15 residues. Deletions cut 6 bases from V and 5 bases from J, with 20 bases between. CDR1 and CDR2 from the germline V gene are SGHTA and FQGNSA. The CDR3 sequence is CASRIAAGAGDEQYF. In nucleotides, the CDR3 is TGTGCCAGCAGGATCGCGGCGGGGGCTGGGGACGAGCAGTACTTC.

V usage is TRBV29-1 and J usage is TRBJ2-5; TRBD2 matches 8 bases. CDR3 length: 12 residues. Germline V CDR1 and CDR2: SQVTM, ANQGSEA. CDR3 residues: CAGTRVTETQYF. The CDR3 DNA reads as TGCGCCGGGACTAGGGTTACTGAGACCCAGTACTTC.

The rearrangement joins TRBV12-3 or TRBV12-4 to TRBJ2-3; 8 nucleotides match TRBD1. CDR3 length equals 15 residues. With V trimmed by 7 bases and J by 8 bases, 14 bases remained unmatched. CDR3 loop: CASNPDRARLGTQYF. The CDR3 nucleotides are TGTGCCAGCAATCCGGACAGGGCCAGATTAGGTACGCAGTATTTT.

The chain combines TRBV7-8 with TRBJ2-5; 8 bases map to TRBD1. The J call is doubtful: the DNA matches TRBJ2-7 better. CDR3 size: 17 residues. CDR1 and CDR2 from the germline V gene are SGHVS and FQNEAQ. CDR3 coding DNA: TGTGCCAGCAGCCCCGACAGGGGTCCTTCCCGAAACTACGAGCAGTACTTC. Translation gives CASSPDRGPSRNYEQYF.

The sample holds a few counts of this clonotype. The chain links TRBV15 to TRBJ1-2; 10 bases map to TRBD1. This CDR3 has 14 residues. Germline assignment: CDR1 LNHNV and CDR2 YYDKDF (reference sequence). V was clipped by 4 bases and J by 4 bases; unmatched bases: 3. CDR3: CATSTGQGTYGYTF. Written as DNA, the CDR3 is TGTGCCACCAGCACGGGACAGGGGACCTATGGCTACACCTTC.

The chain has TRBV27 and TRBJ1-1; no reliable D call. There are 13 residues in the CDR3. Germline lookup yields CDR1 MNHEY and CDR2 SMNVEV (reference sequence). The V gene lost 8 bases and the J gene lost 8 bases, with 18 bases spanning the gap. CDR3 sequence (DNA): TGTGCCAGCGTGCCATCGGTAGGGCAAGAAGCTTTCTTT. Protein: CASVPSVGQEAFF.

V and J are TRBV24-1 and TRBJ2-1, with D hard to call. Germline V gene data show CDR1 as KGHDR and CDR2 as SFDVKD. Trimming left V 3 bases short and J 15 bases short, with 17 bases between. The CDR3 runs to 13 residues. CDR3 protein: CATSDGMEPQGFF. The CDR3 DNA follows: TGTGCCACCAGTGATGGCATGGAGCCTCAAGGGTTCTTC.

This chain uses TRBV20-1 with TRBJ2-3; D ambiguous. V was shortened by 0 bases and J by 4 bases, with 14 bases between the two germline ends. The CDR3 covers 15 residues. Germline CDR1 DFQATT, CDR2 SNEGSKA (reference sequence). CDR3 protein: CSAREGCARADTQYF. The CDR3 coding sequence is TGCAGTGCTAGAGAAGGATGCGCCAGAGCAGATACGCAGTATTTT.